The present entry profiles one TCR beta chain with its context. Its antigen is still unknown. The sample belongs to a study of T-cell memory formation after mild COVID-19. Study-level information: Clusters of TCRs were largely donor specific. Study findings and constraints: Memory from before infection featured some responding clones, which suggests cross-reactive memory joined.

The CDR3 is 13 amino acids. Germline V lookup: CDR1 LGHDT, CDR2 YNNKEL (reference sequence). With 0 bases removed from V and 4 bases from J, the gap between germline ends came to 6 bases. With constant-segment primers, 5'RACE yielded cDNA libraries of TCR alpha and TCR beta that carried sample barcodes and UMIs. Each CDR3 protein gets one entry after TCRdb re-called the 5' RACE reads with MiXCR. The top ten clones hold approximately 3.5% of a sample with under 300,000 distinct CDR3 sequences, about a sixth of them seen once. The source is a man younger than 35 who had mild COVID-19 (a few samples of this study predate the infection). Cell type and time point are not known. Specimen: PBMCs or a T cell subset sorted from them (not recorded which). This chain uses TRBV3-1 with TRBJ1-2; D perhaps matches TRBD1 (6 bases). The CDR3: CASSQDRGYGYTF. CDR3 coding DNA: TGTGCCAGCAGCCAAGACAGGGGCTATGGCTACACCTTC.